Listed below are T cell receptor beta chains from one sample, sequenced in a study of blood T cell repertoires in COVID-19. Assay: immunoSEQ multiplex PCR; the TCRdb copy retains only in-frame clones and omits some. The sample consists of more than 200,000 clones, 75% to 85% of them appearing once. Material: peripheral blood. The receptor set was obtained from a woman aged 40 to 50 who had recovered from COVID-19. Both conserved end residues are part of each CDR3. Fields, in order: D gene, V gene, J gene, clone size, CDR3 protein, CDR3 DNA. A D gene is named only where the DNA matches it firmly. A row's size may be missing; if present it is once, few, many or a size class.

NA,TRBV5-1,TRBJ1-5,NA,CASSLGEAGNQPQHF,TGCGCCAGCAGCTTAGGGGAGGCCGGCAATCAGCCCCAGCATTTT
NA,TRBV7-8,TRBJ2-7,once,CASSPPRTDLYEQYF,TGTGCCAGCAGCCCACCTCGGACAGACCTCTACGAGCAGTACTTC
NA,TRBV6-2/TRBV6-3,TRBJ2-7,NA,CASSYLLGGEQYF,TGTGCCAGCAGTTACCTCCTAGGAGGCGAGCAGTACTTC
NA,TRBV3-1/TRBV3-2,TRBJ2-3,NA,CASSQDVGVSTDTQYF,TGTGCCAGCAGCCAAGATGTCGGGGTTAGCACAGATACGCAGTATTTT
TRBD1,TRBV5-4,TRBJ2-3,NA,CASSFETGGTDTQYF,TGTGCCAGCAGCTTCGAGACAGGGGGCACAGATACGCAGTATTTT
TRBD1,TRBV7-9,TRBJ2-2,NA,CASSLYRGPFAGELFF,TGTGCCAGCAGCTTGTACAGGGGGCCCTTTGCCGGGGAGCTGTTTTTT
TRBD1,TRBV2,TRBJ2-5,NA,CASSASGQAQETQYF,TGTGCCAGCAGCGCCTCGGGACAGGCACAAGAGACCCAGTACTTC
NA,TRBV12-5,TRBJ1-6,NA,CASGLGQGNSPLHF,TGTGCTAGTGGTTTGGGCCAGGGTAATTCACCCCTCCACTTT
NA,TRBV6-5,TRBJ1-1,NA,CASSLAGLATEAFF,TGTGCCAGCAGTTTAGCAGGGTTGGCCACTGAAGCTTTCTTT
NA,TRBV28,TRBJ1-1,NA,CASIGGNTEAFF,TGTGCCAGCATCGGCGGGAACACTGAAGCTTTCTTT
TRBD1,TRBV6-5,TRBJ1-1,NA,CASSYSGQFEAFF,TGTGCCAGCAGTTACTCGGGACAGTTTGAAGCTTTCTTT
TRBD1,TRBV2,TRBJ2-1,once,CASSTGQGNNEQFF,TGTGCCAGCAGTACGGGACAGGGGAACAATGAGCAGTTCTTC
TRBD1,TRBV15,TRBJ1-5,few,CATSRGSRGSQPQHF,TGTGCCACCAGCAGAGGAAGCAGGGGGTCTCAGCCCCAGCATTTT
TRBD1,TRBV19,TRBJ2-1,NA,CASSISTGNGNEQFF,TGTGCCAGTAGTATCTCGACAGGGAATGGCAATGAGCAGTTCTTC
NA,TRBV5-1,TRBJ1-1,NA,CASSLVVSGGGTEAFF,TGCGCCAGCAGCTTGGTGGTTTCGGGGGGCGGCACTGAAGCTTTCTTT
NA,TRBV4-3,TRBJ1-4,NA,CASSQDHDTFATNEKLFF,TGCGCCAGCAGCCAAGATCACGACACGTTTGCAACTAATGAAAAACTGTTTTTT
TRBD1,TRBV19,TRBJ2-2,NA,CASSMRDRGPGELFF,TGTGCCAGTAGTATGCGGGACAGGGGCCCCGGGGAGCTGTTTTTT
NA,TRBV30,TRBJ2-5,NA,CAWSNSLQETQYF,TGTGCCTGGAGTAATTCATTGCAAGAGACCCAGTACTTC
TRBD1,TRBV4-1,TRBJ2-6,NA,CASSHDRPGQRHSGANVLTF,TGCGCCAGCAGCCACGACCGGCCGGGACAGCGACACTCTGGGGCCAACGTCCTGACTTTC
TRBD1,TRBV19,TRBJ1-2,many,CASRADRVHGYTF,TGTGCCAGTAGGGCGGACAGGGTTCATGGCTACACCTTC
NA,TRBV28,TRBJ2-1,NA,CASKTGVAYNEQFF,TGTGCCAGCAAAACCGGGGTGGCCTACAATGAGCAATTCTTC
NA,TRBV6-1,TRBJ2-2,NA,CASSALRSLNTGELFF,TGTGCCAGCAGTGCCCTCCGGAGTCTTAACACCGGGGAGCTGTTTTTT
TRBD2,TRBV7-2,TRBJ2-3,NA,CASSFRLAGSTDTQYF,TGTGCCAGCAGCTTTAGACTAGCGGGGAGCACAGATACGCAGTATTTT
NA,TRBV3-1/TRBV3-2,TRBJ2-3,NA,CASSQYTGDTQYF,TGTGCCAGCAGCCAATACACCGGGGATACGCAGTATTTT
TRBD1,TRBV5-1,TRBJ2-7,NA,CASTESGTGSRYEQYF,TGCGCCAGCACCGAAAGTGGGACAGGGTCTCGGTACGAGCAGTACTTC
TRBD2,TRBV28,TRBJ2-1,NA,CASSLQSPGLAAVVDEQFF,TGTGCCAGCAGTCTCCAGTCACCGGGACTAGCGGCGGTAGTGGATGAGCAGTTCTTC
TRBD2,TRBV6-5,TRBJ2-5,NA,CASWGTSGDQETQYF,TGTGCCAGCTGGGGAACTAGCGGGGACCAAGAGACCCAGTACTTC
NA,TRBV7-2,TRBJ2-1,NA,CASSLMGGATNEQFF,TGTGCCAGCAGCTTAATGGGGGGGGCAACGAATGAGCAGTTCTTC
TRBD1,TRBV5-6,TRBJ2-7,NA,CASSWGTGKSYEQYF,TGTGCCAGCAGCTGGGGGACAGGGAAATCCTACGAGCAGTACTTC
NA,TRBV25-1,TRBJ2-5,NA,CATSSPSGQETQYF,TGTGCCACCAGCTCGCCGTCAGGCCAAGAGACCCAGTACTTC
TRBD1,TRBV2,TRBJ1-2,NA,CASSVGGNHYGYTF,TGTGCCAGCAGTGTAGGGGGCAACCACTATGGCTACACCTTC
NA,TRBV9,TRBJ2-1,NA,CASSVDQGVGYNEQFF,TGTGCCAGCAGCGTAGATCAAGGGGTGGGGTACAATGAGCAGTTCTTC
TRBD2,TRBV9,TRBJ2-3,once,CASSVVSSGGVDTQYF,TGTGCCAGCAGCGTAGTGTCTAGCGGGGGGGTAGATACGCAGTATTTT
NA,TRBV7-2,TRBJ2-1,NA,CASSLAGANNEQFF,TGTGCCAGCAGCTTGGCGGGGGCTAACAATGAGCAGTTCTTC
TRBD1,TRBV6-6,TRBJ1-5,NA,CASSPTGGYQPQHF,TGTGCCAGCAGTCCGACAGGGGGCTATCAGCCCCAGCATTTT
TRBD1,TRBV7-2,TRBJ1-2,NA,CASSSKGQGWYGYTF,TGTGCCAGCAGCTCAAAGGGACAGGGGTGGTATGGCTACACCTTC
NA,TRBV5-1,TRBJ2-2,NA,CASSSLQGPGELFF,TGCGCCAGCAGCTCCTTACAGGGTCCCGGGGAGCTGTTTTTT
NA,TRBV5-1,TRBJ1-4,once,CASSLGRPGGEEKLFF,TGCGCCAGCAGCTTGGGTCGTCCGGGAGGGGAGGAAAAACTGTTTTTT
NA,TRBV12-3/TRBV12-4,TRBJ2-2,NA,CASSFVPGELFF,TGTGCCAGCAGTTTCGTTCCCGGGGAGCTGTTTTTT
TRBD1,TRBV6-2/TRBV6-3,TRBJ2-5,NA,CASTPGTETAETQYF,TGTGCCAGCACCCCTGGGACAGAGACGGCAGAGACCCAGTACTTC
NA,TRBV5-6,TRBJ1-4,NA,CASSFSPVGGFEKLFF,TGTGCCAGCAGCTTTTCTCCGGTGGGGGGATTTGAAAAACTGTTTTTT
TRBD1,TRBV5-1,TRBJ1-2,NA,CASSLAGTGWDYTF,TGCGCCAGCAGCTTGGCCGGGACAGGGTGGGACTACACCTTC
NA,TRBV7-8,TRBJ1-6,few,CASSLVTGLLDNSPLHF,TGTGCCAGCAGCTTAGTAACAGGGCTCTTGGATAATTCACCCCTCCACTTT
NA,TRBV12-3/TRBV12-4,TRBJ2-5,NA,CASSLGGMETQYF,TGTGCCAGCAGTTTAGGAGGGATGGAGACCCAGTACTTC
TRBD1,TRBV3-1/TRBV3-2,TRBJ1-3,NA,CASSQAPRGSSGNTIYF,TGTGCCAGCAGCCAAGCCCCCAGGGGGAGCTCTGGAAACACCATATATTTT
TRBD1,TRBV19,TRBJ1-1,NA,CATAGQGEKAFF,TGTGCCACCGCGGGACAGGGGGAAAAGGCTTTCTTT
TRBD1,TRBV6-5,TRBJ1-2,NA,CASSYGSQGNYGYTF,TGTGCCAGCAGTTACGGTTCACAGGGGAACTATGGCTACACCTTC
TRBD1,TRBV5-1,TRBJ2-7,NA,CASSFAPTGGAYEQYF,TGCGCCAGCAGCTTTGCCCCGACAGGGGGCGCCTACGAGCAGTACTTC
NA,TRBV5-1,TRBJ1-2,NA,CASSLFSGGSNYGYTF,TGCGCCAGCAGCTTGTTCTCCGGCGGGTCTAACTATGGCTACACCTTC
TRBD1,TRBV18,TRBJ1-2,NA,CASSPQPTGEAGYTF,TGTGCCAGCTCACCACAGCCTACAGGGGAGGCTGGCTACACCTTC
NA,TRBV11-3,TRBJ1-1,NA,CASSLEGGLWIF,TGTGCCAGCAGCTTAGAGGGGGGGCTATGGATCTTT
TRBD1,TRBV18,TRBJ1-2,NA,CASSPSGTVNYGYTF,TGTGCCAGCTCACCTTCCGGGACAGTCAACTATGGCTACACCTTC
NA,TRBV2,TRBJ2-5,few,CASRQEETQYF,TGTGCCAGCCGACAGGAGGAGACCCAGTACTTC
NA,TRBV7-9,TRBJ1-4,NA,CASSLAGPTNEKLFF,TGTGCCAGCAGCTTAGCGGGCCCGACTAATGAAAAACTGTTTTTT
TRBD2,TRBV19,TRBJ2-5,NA,CASSPSGKQETQYF,TGTGCCAGTAGTCCTAGCGGGAAACAAGAGACCCAGTACTTC